This T cell receptor (beta chain) was found in a study of T cell responses to AZD1222 COVID-19 vaccine. Study-wide results and caveats: Among the donors, most were white British and more were female, and clonal diversity was possibly underestimated.

This CDR3 comprises 15 residues. V was pared by 3 bases and J by 6 bases, with 13 bases between. The V gene's germline CDR1 is SGDLS and CDR2 YYNGEE. Profiled with immunoSEQ multiplex PCR; TCRdb holds only in-frame clones, not every one. Of under 150,000 clones in the sample, 85% to 95% were seen once. Note on this clone: The antigen is undetermined.

The sequenced sample was peripheral blood, obtained on day 0 of AZD1222 vaccination. The TCR sequence derives from an adult in good health. This chain joins TRBV9 and TRBJ1-6; possible D gene TRBD1, 5 bases. CDR3 DNA sequence: TGTGCCAGCAGCGCCCAGGGAGCAACTAATTCACCCCTCCACTTT. It codes for CASSAQGATNSPLHF.